This TCR beta chain was obtained from a study of blood T cells in healthy people across ages. This CDR3 has 16 residues. V lost 3 bases to trimming and J lost 6 bases; unmatched junction nucleotides: 7. General study points: Long-lived donors carried more naive CD4+ cells and greater diversity than aged donors.

This clonotype occurred a few times. Its antigen is undetermined. A J-beta primer mix and a sample-barcoded 5' primer were used in a second PCR of roughly 6 to 12 cycles. TCRdb analysed the 5' RACE reads with MiXCR anew, one entry per CDR3 protein. The table records about 1.6 million distinct CDR3 sequences, roughly 30% of them present only once. This clonotype originated in a woman aged 25 to 39 in good health. The chain uses TRBV12-3 or TRBV12-4 and TRBJ2-1, with 11 bases aligning to TRBD2. Source material: blood. The CDR3 region has the DNA TGTGCCAGCAGTTTGGGAACTAGCGGGGGTCTCAATGAGCAGTTCTTC. It translates to CASSLGTSGGLNEQFF.